Below, 29 T cell receptor beta chains from the same sample are listed, as sequenced in a study of T-cell memory formation after mild COVID-19. TCRdb processed the 5' RACE reads anew with MiXCR; each CDR3 protein has one entry. This table has around 250,000 distinct CDR3 sequences, around 15% appearing once. The source material was PBMCs or a T cell subset sorted from them (not recorded which). These receptors were taken from a man aged 18-30 years who had mild COVID-19 (a few samples of this study predate the infection). Cell type and time point are not known.

Only a few counts were recorded for this clonotype. V and J are TRBV12-3 or TRBV12-4 and TRBJ1-1, with 12 bases identical to TRBD1. This CDR3 comprises 18 residues. Trimming at V came to 5 bases and at J to 1 base, leaving 11 bases not matched to a gene. The DNA of the CDR3 is TGTGCCAGCAGTCAAATTGCGGGACAGGGGGCGAGGAACACTGAAGCTTTCTTT. Translating gives CASSQIAGQGARNTEAFF.

This clonotype was observed a handful of times. The rearrangement joins TRBV6-6 to TRBJ1-5; no firm D call. V was pared by 6 bases and J by 3 bases, with 9 bases between. Germline CDR1 is MNHNY and CDR2 is SVGAGI (reference sequence). This CDR3 comprises 13 residues. The CDR3: CASSRQHNQPQHF. The CDR3 DNA is TGTGCCAGCAGCCGTCAACACAATCAGCCCCAGCATTTT.

This clonotype was found a few times. This rearrangement joins TRBV10-3 to TRBJ2-1; 9 nucleotides align to TRBD1. The V gene end was trimmed by 2 bases and the J gene end by 12 bases; junction bases not matched to a gene: 23. Germline V CDR1 and CDR2: ENHRY, SYGVKD. CDR3 length equals 19 residues. CDR3 sequence reads: CAISETSKWDRAGFLWQFF. The CDR3 DNA sequence: TGTGCCATCAGTGAGACATCCAAGTGGGACAGGGCTGGGTTTCTTTGGCAGTTCTTC.

The sample holds many counts of this clonotype. The chain links TRBV20-1 to TRBJ2-5; the match to TRBD1 covers 7 bases. CDR1 is DFQATT and CDR2 is SNEGSKA in the germline V gene (reference sequence). The trim removed 2 bases at V and 5 bases at J, leaving 8 bases unmatched. The CDR3 is 14 amino acids. The CDR3 nucleotides read TGCAGTGCTAGAACTCCACAGGGGCGGGAGACCCAGTACTTC. This gives the protein CSARTPQGRETQYF.

CDR3 in amino acids: CASSPRDSAYEQYV. In DNA, the CDR3 is TGCGCCAGCAGCCCGCGGGACAGTGCCTACGAGCAGTACGTC. The chain uses TRBV4-1 and TRBJ2-7; TRBD1 might be the D (7 bases). With 4 bases removed from V and 2 bases from J, the gap between germline ends came to 12 bases. This CDR3 region has 14 residues. Germline loops: CDR1 MGHRA, CDR2 YSYEKL.

The chain employs TRBV6-5 and TRBJ2-5; D not resolved. Looked up from germline, CDR1 is MNHEY and CDR2 is SVGAGI. The CDR3 contains 15 residues. V lost 3 bases and J lost 7, with 18 bases in between. CDR3 bases: TGTGCCAGCAGTTATACCCCGCAGCGCTTAGGGACCCAGTACTTC. Amino acid sequence: CASSYTPQRLGTQYF.

This clonotype was observed a few times. DNA of the CDR3: TGCGCCAGCAGTCAATCGACCCCAGCTAGCAATCAGCCCCAGCATTTT. This codes for CASSQSTPASNQPQHF. The chain has TRBV23-1 and TRBJ1-5; D gene unclear. TRBV23-1 is labeled an ORF, and its function is uncertain. V was clipped by 0 bases and J by 0 bases, with 9 bases between them. CDR3 size: 16 residues.

This clonotype was found a few times. The chain recombines TRBV6-5 with TRBJ1-1; the D gene is possibly TRBD1 (6 bases). CDR3 length: 15 residues. Germline V gives CDR1 MNHEY, CDR2 SVGAGI. V lost 2 bases to trimming and J lost 3 bases, with 13 bases between them. In DNA, the CDR3 is TGTGCCAGCAGTTACCTAGGACAGCAGGACACTGAAGCTTTCTTT. It translates to CASSYLGQQDTEAFF.

This chain uses TRBV7-2 with TRBJ2-3; TRBD2 aligns across 7 bases. V was clipped by 5 bases and J by 8 bases; unmatched bases: 16. The germline V gene encodes CDR1 SGHTA and CDR2 FQGNSA. The CDR3 spans 16 residues. This chain's CDR3 is CASSAGLEGKFGTQYF. CDR3 sequence (DNA): TGTGCCAGCAGCGCAGGACTAGAGGGAAAGTTTGGTACGCAGTATTTT.

The chain carries TRBV6-2 or TRBV6-3 and TRBJ1-6; possible D gene TRBD1, 5 bases. In germline, CDR1 is MNHEY, CDR2 SVGEGT. V lost 0 bases and J 7 bases, leaving 16 bases between the germline ends. CDR3 length equals 17 residues. CDR3 region: CASSYSIRGAGNSPLHF. CDR3 DNA: TGTGCCAGCAGTTACTCGATTCGGGGAGCAGGGAATTCACCCCTCCACTTT.

This clonotype turned up a few times. The rearrangement uses TRBV12-3 or TRBV12-4 and TRBJ2-7; 8 positions agree with TRBD1. CDR3 size: 14 residues. The V segment lost 2 bases and the J segment 5 bases; nucleotides outside the gene matches: 5. As DNA, the CDR3 is TGTGCCAGCAGTTTACAGGGGGCTCGGGACGAGCAGTACGTC. It encodes CASSLQGARDEQYV.

V usage is TRBV5-1 and J usage is TRBJ1-1, with a possible D match to TRBD1 (6 bases). The germline gives CDR1 SGHRS, CDR2 YFSETQ. V was shortened by 4 bases and J by 5 bases, with 9 bases between the two germline ends. This CDR3 has 12 amino acids. CDR3 sequence: CASSTGQTEAFF. In DNA, the CDR3 is TGCGCCAGCAGCACCGGACAGACTGAAGCTTTCTTT. The full variable domain, its missing parts supplied by reference TRBV5-1 and TRBJ1-1, is KAGVTQTPRYLIKTRGQQVTLSCSPISGHRSVSWYQQTPGQGLQFLFEYFSETQRNKGNFPGRFSGRQFSNSRSEMNVSTLELGDSALYLCASSTGQTEAFFGQGTRLTVV.

The J gene is TRBJ1-3, the V gene TRBV27; possible D gene TRBD1, 5 bases. The CDR3 covers 18 residues. V lost 6 bases to trimming and J lost 0 bases, with 21 bases between them. Per the germline V gene, CDR1 is MNHEY and CDR2 is SMNVEV (reference sequence). For the CDR3, the DNA is TGTGCCAGCAGACCCAGGGTGACAACCCTTATCTCTGGAAACACCATATATTTT. Translated: CASRPRVTTLISGNTIYF.

This clonotype was detected only once. This could be a read error, since a much larger clone is one nucleotide away. The V gene is TRBV7-2, the J gene TRBJ1-5; no clear D gene. This CDR3 is 12 amino acids long. Germline CDR1 reads SGHTA; CDR2 reads FQGNSA. CDR3 DNA sequence: TGTGACAGCAGCTTAGGGCCCAGGCCACAGCATTTT. Translation: CDSSLGPRPQHF.

The sample holds a few counts of this clonotype. CDR3 coding DNA: TGTGCCAGCAGCTTGGCGGGGGCCCTGGAGCAGTTCTTC. Protein sequence: CASSLAGALEQFF. This chain uses TRBV7-8 with TRBJ2-1; D perhaps matches TRBD2 (7 bases). V was shortened by 3 bases and J by 10 bases, with 13 bases between the two germline ends. The CDR3 extends over 13 amino acids. The germline V gene has CDR1 SGHVS and CDR2 FQNEAQ.

This clonotype was picked up a small number of times. The V call is TRBV5-1, the J call TRBJ1-4; maybe TRBD1 (6 bases). This CDR3 has 14 amino acids. The germline V gene encodes CDR1 SGHRS and CDR2 YFSETQ. Trimming took off 3 bases at V and 4 bases at J, with 10 bases between the two ends. CDR3 sequence (DNA): TGCGCCAGCAGCTCGACAGGAGGTAATGAAAAACTGTTTTTT. Protein product: CASSSTGGNEKLFF. Full variable domain (remainder filled in from reference TRBV5-1 and TRBJ1-4): KAGVTQTPRYLIKTRGQQVTLSCSPISGHRSVSWYQQTPGQGLQFLFEYFSETQRNKGNFPGRFSGRQFSNSRSEMNVSTLELGDSALYLCASSSTGGNEKLFFGSGTQLSVL.

The chain joins TRBV4-2 to TRBJ2-3, with 7 bases identical to TRBD1. CDR1 and CDR2 (germline): LGHNA, YNFKEQ. This CDR3 is 12 amino acids long. The V segment lost 2 bases and the J segment 9 bases; nucleotides outside the gene matches: 2. The CDR3 loop is CASSQLQGTQYF. In DNA form, the CDR3 reads TGTGCCAGCAGCCAATTACAGGGGACGCAGTATTTT.

The chain uses TRBV9 and TRBJ2-1; weak D call: TRBD2 (5 bases). The germline V gene encodes CDR1 SGDLS and CDR2 YYNGEE. CDR3 length: 15 residues. The V gene lost 0 bases and the J gene lost 0 bases, with 7 bases spanning the gap. In nucleotides, the CDR3 is TGTGCCAGCAGCGTAGCAGCGGCCTCCTACAATGAGCAGTTCTTC. Amino acids: CASSVAAASYNEQFF.

V gene TRBV29-1 combines with J gene TRBJ2-1; D possibly corresponds to TRBD2 (6 bases). V was shortened by 8 bases and J by 0 bases, with 17 bases between the two germline ends. The CDR3 is 15 amino acids. Germline assignment: CDR1 SQVTM and CDR2 ANQGSEA. As DNA, the CDR3 is TGCAGCCACTTGGGGGACGGGAGCTCCTACAATGAGCAGTTCTTC. It translates to CSHLGDGSSYNEQFF.

This clonotype was seen a handful of times. This CDR3 is CASSLYTPNEQFF. CDR3 DNA sequence: TGTGCCAGCAGCTTATATACTCCCAATGAGCAGTTCTTC. The chain employs TRBV7-2 and TRBJ2-1, with D hard to call. Trimming cost V 2 bases and J 6 bases, with 8 bases left between them. In germline, CDR1 is SGHTA, CDR2 FQGNSA. This CDR3 has 13 amino acids.

The chain joins TRBV28 to TRBJ1-1; D remains ambiguous. CDR3 length: 12 amino acids. Per the germline V gene, CDR1 is MDHEN and CDR2 is SYDVKM. V lost 3 bases and J 7 bases, leaving 9 bases between the germline ends. Written as DNA, the CDR3 is TGTGCCAGCAGTTTGGTCCAATATGAAGCTTTCTTT. This encodes CASSLVQYEAFF.

In its sample, this clonotype was seen a few times. The gene calls are TRBV11-2 and TRBJ2-3; 8 nucleotides agree with TRBD2. This CDR3 spans 17 amino acids. V was clipped by 6 bases and J by 3 bases; unmatched bases: 14. Germline values: CDR1 SGHAT, CDR2 FQNNGV. The CDR3 sequence: CASRIGGGQNRTDTQYF. For the CDR3, the DNA is TGTGCCAGCAGGATCGGGGGGGGCCAAAATCGGACAGATACGCAGTATTTT.

This clonotype was seen more than once but under ten times. The rearrangement joins TRBV6-4 to TRBJ1-6; no firm D call. Trimming pared 3 bases from V and 6 bases from J, leaving 6 bases between. Germline V gene sequence: CDR1 MRHNA, CDR2 SNTAGT. The CDR3 covers 13 residues. The DNA of the CDR3 is TGTGCCAGCAGTGATAAAATTAATTCACCCCTCCACTTT. Its protein is CASSDKINSPLHF.

This clonotype was detected only a few times. This chain joins TRBV4-2 and TRBJ1-1; no firm D call. Germline V CDR1 and CDR2: LGHNA, YNFKEQ. Between the trimmed V and J ends, which lost 0 bases and 7 bases, there was a span of 6 bases. This CDR3 contains 12 residues. Here the CDR3 reads CASSQEPSEAFF. The CDR3 region has the DNA TGTGCCAGCAGCCAAGAGCCCAGTGAAGCTTTCTTT.

This clonotype was found a few times. In DNA, the CDR3 is TGTGCCAGCAGCCAAGAAAACTCGGGAAATGAGCAGTTCTTC. This gives the protein CASSQENSGNEQFF. The chain recombines TRBV4-2 with TRBJ2-1, with a tentative D call TRBD2 (5 bases). The CDR3 totals 14 residues. Germline V CDR1 and CDR2: LGHNA, YNFKEQ. Trimming shortened V by 0 bases and J by 7 bases, and 10 bases separated the two germline ends.

In this sample, this clonotype turned up a few times. This chain links TRBV19 with TRBJ2-2; 8 bases map to TRBD2. The CDR3 spans 15 residues. With V trimmed by 3 bases and J by 5 bases, 5 bases remained unmatched. Germline loops: CDR1 LNHDA, CDR2 SQIVND (reference sequence). The CDR3 DNA reads TGTGCCAGTAGTATCCTGAGCGGGGGAACCGGGGAGCTGTTTTTT. This sequence encodes CASSILSGGTGELFF. The full variable domain, completed using reference TRBV19 and TRBJ2-2, is DGGITQSPKYLFRKEGQNVTLSCEQNLNHDAMYWYRQDPGQGLRLIYYSQIVNDFQKGDIAEGYSVSREKKESFPLTVTSAQKNPTAFYLCASSILSGGTGELFFGEGSRLTVL.

In this sample, this clonotype turned up a few times. The rearrangement joins TRBV20-1 to TRBJ1-4; the match to TRBD1 covers 7 bases. Germline values: CDR1 DFQATT, CDR2 SNEGSKA (reference sequence). The CDR3 covers 13 residues. Trimming cost V 5 bases and J 9 bases; bases outside gene matches: 9. This CDR3 reads CSAPEGDRKKLFF. Here the CDR3 DNA reads TGCAGTGCTCCCGAGGGGGACAGAAAAAAACTGTTTTTT.

This clonotype was found many times. V gene TRBV7-9 combines with J gene TRBJ2-2; 8 bases map to TRBD1. Germline V gene lookup returns CDR1 SEHNR and CDR2 FQNEAQ (reference sequence). The CDR3 is 15 amino acids. V trimming: 3 bases; J trimming: 4 bases; junction bases outside the gene matches: 4. The CDR3 region has the DNA TGTGCCAGCAGCTTCCGAACAGGGGGCACCGGGGAGCTGTTTTTT. It translates to CASSFRTGGTGELFF.

Comment on this clonotype: Compared with germline, one end of the junction differs, possibly owing to a read error. V usage is TRBV4-3 and J usage is TRBJ1-2; perhaps TRBD1 as D (6 bases). In germline, CDR1 is LGHNA, CDR2 YSLEER. This CDR3 is built from 17 residues. The CDR3 nucleotides read TGCGCCAGCAGCCAAGAGTCACAGGGCGTTCGGGGTTATGGCTACAACTTC. Its translation is CASSQESQGVRGYGYNF.